This is a list of T cell receptor beta chains from one sample in a study of T-cell reconstitution after alpha-beta-depleted transplantation in children. MiXCR, run by TCRdb on the PCR reads, gives a single entry per CDR3 protein. Of around 300,000 distinct CDR3 sequences in the sample, 23% were seen once. The sequencing used PBMCs, mostly from graft donor cells, collected 180 days after TCRalphabeta/CD19-depleted stem cell transplant. These receptors all stem from a male patient aged 5 to 17 who had a stem cell transplant for acute lymphoblastic leukemia, so the T cells may come from the graft donor. Each CDR3 is given with its conserved first and last residue. D genes are given only for firm matches. Rows may omit the clone size; those that give it use once, few, many or a size class.

J	V	size	D	DNA	CDR3
TRBJ2-2	TRBV12-3/TRBV12-4	.	.	TGTGCCAGCAGTTTAAAACTAGTCGGTAACACCGGGGAGCTGTTTTTT	CASSLKLVGNTGELFF
TRBJ2-1	TRBV6-1	few	TRBD1	TGTGCCAGCAGTGAAAGAAGAGAAGGGACAGGACACAATGAGCAGTTCTTC	CASSERREGTGHNEQFF
TRBJ2-3	TRBV6-5	.	TRBD2	TGTGCCAGCAGTTACTCGAGAGCGGGAGGAAGAGATACGCAGTATTTT	CASSYSRAGGRDTQYF
TRBJ2-1	TRBV5-1	few	TRBD2	TGCGCCAGCAGCTTGGTTAGCCTAGCGGGAGAGGGTGAGCAGTTCTTC	CASSLVSLAGEGEQFF
TRBJ2-1	TRBV7-2	few	.	TGTGCCAGCAGCTTAGCCCGCTGGCAGTTCTTC	CASSLARWQFF
TRBJ2-5	TRBV19	few	.	TGTGCCAGTAGTACCAACAGGGTCCCGGTCGGCCAGTACTTC	CASSTNRVPVGQYF
TRBJ1-1	TRBV28	.	.	TGTGCCAGCAGTCCTCTCTGGCACACTGAAGCTTTCTTT	CASSPLWHTEAFF
TRBJ2-3	TRBV29-1	many	.	TGCAGCGTCTTCGGACTGGATACGCAGTATTTT	CSVFGLDTQYF
TRBJ1-1	TRBV6-5	few	.	TGTGCCAGCAGTTACTCCGGACTCGGTGAAGCTTTCTTT	CASSYSGLGEAFF
TRBJ2-5	TRBV29-1	.	.	TGCAGCGCCCTTAACAGGGAAGAGACCCAGTACTTC	CSALNREETQYF
TRBJ2-5	TRBV3-1	.	.	TGTGACAGCAGACTCCGGGACGGTGGGGAGACCCAGTACTTC	CDSRLRDGGETQYF
TRBJ2-7	TRBV20-1	.	TRBD2	TGCAGTGCTAGCCGCCCTACTAGCGGGAGAGGGGAGCAGTACTTC	CSASRPTSGRGEQYF
TRBJ2-7	TRBV10-1	few	.	TGCGCCAGCAGTGAGCCTCTAGCCTACGAGCAGTACTTC	CASSEPLAYEQYF
TRBJ2-7	TRBV5-1	many	.	TGCGCCAGCAGGGGCGGCTTAACCTACGAGCAGTACTTC	CASRGGLTYEQYF
TRBJ2-3	TRBV10-3	.	.	TGTGCCATCAGTTCCTCGACCCGGGTGGATACGCAGTATTTT	CAISSSTRVDTQYF
TRBJ2-6	TRBV6-1	few	.	TGTGCCAGCAGACAAACAGGGTTCTCTGGGGCCAACGTCCTGACTTTC	CASRQTGFSGANVLTF
TRBJ2-1	TRBV5-1	.	.	TGCGCCAGCAGCTTGACCCCTAGAGGGGTTTTAAATGAGCAGTTCTTC	CASSLTPRGVLNEQFF
TRBJ2-5	TRBV5-6	many	.	TGTGCCAGCAGCTCCCAGTACCAAGAGACCCAGTACTTC	CASSSQYQETQYF
TRBJ2-7	TRBV5-1	.	.	TGCGCCAGCAGCTTGGAGTTCCAATTACCTCCCTACGAGCAGTACTTC	CASSLEFQLPPYEQYF
TRBJ2-1	TRBV12-3/TRBV12-4	few	.	TGTGCCAGCCTCGACCTCAATGAGCAGTTCTTC	CASLDLNEQFF
TRBJ2-3	TRBV20-1	few	TRBD2	TGCAGTGCTCGTCATAGCGGGAGTGCCACAGATACGCAGTATTTT	CSARHSGSATDTQYF
TRBJ2-5	TRBV12-3/TRBV12-4	few	.	TGTGCCAGCAGTTTCGGGGGTGGCCAGACCCAGTACTTC	CASSFGGGQTQYF
TRBJ1-1	TRBV25-1	few	.	TGTGCCAGCAGTACTAGACAGCACACTGAAGCTTTCTTT	CASSTRQHTEAFF
TRBJ2-4	TRBV5-5	many	.	TGTGCCAGCAGCTTGCTCACGACCAAAAACATTCAGTACTTC	CASSLLTTKNIQYF
TRBJ2-1	TRBV5-1	.	TRBD2	TGCGCCAGCAGCTGGGGACTAGAGCAGTTCTTC	CASSWGLEQFF
TRBJ2-5	TRBV6-1	.	.	TGTGCCAGCAGTCCGTTAGCAGGAGCTCTCCAAGAGACCCAGTACTTC	CASSPLAGALQETQYF
TRBJ2-7	TRBV7-8	.	.	TGTGCCAGCAGCTTAGTTGCAAACTCCTACGAGCAGTACTTC	CASSLVANSYEQYF
TRBJ2-7	TRBV20-1	few	TRBD2	TGCAGTGCTAGAGATAGCAGCGGGAGGGTAAGGGACGAGCAGTACTTC	CSARDSSGRVRDEQYF
TRBJ1-2	TRBV7-9	.	.	TGTGCCAGCAGCTTCGAACGCGGCTACACCTTC	CASSFERGYTF
TRBJ2-7	TRBV5-1	few	TRBD2	TGCGCCAGCAGCTTGGCATTCGGACTAGCGGGAGGAACAGACGAGCAGTACTTC	CASSLAFGLAGGTDEQYF
TRBJ2-7	TRBV12-3/TRBV12-4	few	TRBD2	TGTGCCAGCAGTCGGACTAGCGGGATGGGTCACGAGCAGTACTTC	CASSRTSGMGHEQYF
TRBJ2-3	TRBV9	few	.	TGTGCCAGCAGCGTTGCCACAGATACGCAGTATTTT	CASSVATDTQYF
TRBJ1-5	TRBV4-3	few	.	TGCGCCAGCAGCCCTTCTTTGGATAGCAATCAGCCCCAGCATTTT	CASSPSLDSNQPQHF
TRBJ2-7	TRBV27	.	.	TGTGCCAGCAGAGAGACTATTCGCTACGAGCAGTACTTC	CASRETIRYEQYF
TRBJ1-5	TRBV27	few	.	TGTGCCAGCAGTCTAATAGGCGGACGGTATAGCAATCAGCCCCAGCATTTT	CASSLIGGRYSNQPQHF
TRBJ2-7	TRBV4-1	few	.	TGCGCCAGCAGCCTTCAGGGGGGGTCGGGAAAATACGAGCAGTACTTC	CASSLQGGSGKYEQYF
TRBJ2-7	TRBV27	few	TRBD1	TGTGCCAGCAGTTACCAGGGGGATTACGAGCAGTACTTC	CASSYQGDYEQYF
TRBJ2-7	TRBV20-1	.	TRBD2	TGCAGTGCTCGCGGACTAGCGGGAGGCCTCTCCTACGAGCAGTACTTC	CSARGLAGGLSYEQYF
TRBJ2-7	TRBV12-3/TRBV12-4	.	.	TGTGCCAGCATGGACTACGCCGAGCAGTACTTC	CASMDYAEQYF
TRBJ1-4	TRBV5-1	few	.	TGCGCCAGCAGCCCTGGACAGCCTAATGAAAAACTGTTTTTT	CASSPGQPNEKLFF
TRBJ2-5	TRBV7-6	few	TRBD2	TGTGCCAGCAGCTTACACCCGACTAGCGGGAGGACAAAAGAGACCCAGTACTTC	CASSLHPTSGRTKETQYF